The TCR beta chain under discussion was sequenced for a study of cytomegalovirus exposure and HLA in healthy donors. Study-level results: A later analysis by the authors found several of the most significant clusters apparently linked to common viral pathogens.

CDR1 and CDR2 from the germline V gene are MGHRA and YSYEKL. The CDR3 totals 16 residues. V trimming: 4 bases; J trimming: 0 bases; junction bases outside the gene matches: 6. Concerning this clone itself: Its antigen remains unidentified.

With 60 Vbeta and 13 Jbeta primers, the PCR was carried out. The method was immunoSEQ multiplex PCR; TCRdb's version includes in-frame clones alone and lacks a portion of them. Altogether approximately 200,000 clones are present, about 79% being singletons, with the ten largest covering roughly 0.1%. The sample taken for sequencing was PBMCs. The chain joins TRBV4-1 to TRBJ1-1; 9 nucleotides match TRBD1. The sequence derives from a boy between 2 and 10 years old in good health and CMV-seronegative. CDR3 residues: CASSPRDRALNTEAFF. The CDR3 region has the DNA TGCGCCAGCAGCCCCCGGGACAGGGCTTTGAACACTGAAGCTTTCTTT.